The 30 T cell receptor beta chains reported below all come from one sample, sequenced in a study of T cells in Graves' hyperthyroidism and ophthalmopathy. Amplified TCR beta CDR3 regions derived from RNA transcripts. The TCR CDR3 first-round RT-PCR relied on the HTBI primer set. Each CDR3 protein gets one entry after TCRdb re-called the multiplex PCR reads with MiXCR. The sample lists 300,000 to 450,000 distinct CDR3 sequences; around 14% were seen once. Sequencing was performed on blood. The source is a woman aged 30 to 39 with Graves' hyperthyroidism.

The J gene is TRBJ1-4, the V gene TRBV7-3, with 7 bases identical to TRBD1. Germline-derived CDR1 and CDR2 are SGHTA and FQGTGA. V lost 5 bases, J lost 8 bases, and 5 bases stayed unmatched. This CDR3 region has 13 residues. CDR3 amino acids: CASSLRQGEKLFF. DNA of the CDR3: TGTGCCAGCAGCCTACGACAGGGAGAAAAACTGTTTTTT.

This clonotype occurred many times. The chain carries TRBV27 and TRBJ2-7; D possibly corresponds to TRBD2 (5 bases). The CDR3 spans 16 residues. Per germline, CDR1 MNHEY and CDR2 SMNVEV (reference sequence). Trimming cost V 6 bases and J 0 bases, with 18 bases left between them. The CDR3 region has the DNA TGTGCCAGCAGCCGATCGGGGAGCGGTAGCTCCTACGAGCAGTACTTC. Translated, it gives CASSRSGSGSSYEQYF.

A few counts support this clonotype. CDR3 coding DNA: TGTGCCAGCAGGACAGGGCCCGTTTTTAATCAGCCCCAGCATTTT. Translated, it gives CASRTGPVFNQPQHF. The V and J genes are TRBV28 and TRBJ1-5, with 7 bases aligning to TRBD1. J gave up 4 bases and V 6 bases, and 9 bases lay outside the gene matches. The CDR3 is 15 residues long. Germline V gene sequence: CDR1 MDHEN, CDR2 SYDVKM.

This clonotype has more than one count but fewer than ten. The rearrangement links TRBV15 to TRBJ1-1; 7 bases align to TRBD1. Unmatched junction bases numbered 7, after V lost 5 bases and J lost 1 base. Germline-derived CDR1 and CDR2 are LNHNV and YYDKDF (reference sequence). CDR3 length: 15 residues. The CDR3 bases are TGTGCCACCAGCCCGACAAGGACAGGGAACACTGAAGCTTTCTTT. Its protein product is CATSPTRTGNTEAFF. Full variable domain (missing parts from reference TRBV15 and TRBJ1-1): DAMVIQNPRYQVTQFGKPVTLSCSQTLNHNVMYWYQQKSSQAPKLLFHYYDKDFNNEADTPDNFQSRRPNTSFCFLDIRSPGLGDTAMYLCATSPTRTGNTEAFFGQGTRLTVV.

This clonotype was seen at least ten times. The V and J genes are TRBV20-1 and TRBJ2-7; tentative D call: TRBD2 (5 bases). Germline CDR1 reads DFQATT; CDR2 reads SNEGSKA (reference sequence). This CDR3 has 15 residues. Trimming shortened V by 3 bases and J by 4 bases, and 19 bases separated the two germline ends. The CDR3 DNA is TGCAGTGCTAGTAGCGAGGGATTTGCGGATTACGAGCAGTACTTC. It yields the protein CSASSEGFADYEQYF.

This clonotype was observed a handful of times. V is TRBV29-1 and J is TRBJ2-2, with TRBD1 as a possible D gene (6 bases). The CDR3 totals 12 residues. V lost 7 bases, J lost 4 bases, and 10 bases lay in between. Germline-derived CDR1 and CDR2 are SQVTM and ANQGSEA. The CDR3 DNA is TGCAGCGGGCGACAGGTCACCGGGGAGCTGTTTTTT. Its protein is CSGRQVTGELFF.

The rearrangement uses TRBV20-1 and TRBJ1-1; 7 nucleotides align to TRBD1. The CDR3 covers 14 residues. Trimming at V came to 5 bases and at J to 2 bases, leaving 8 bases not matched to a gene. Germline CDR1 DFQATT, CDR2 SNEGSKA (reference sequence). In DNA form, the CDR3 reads TGCAGTGCTCCGATTGGGACAGCTAACACTGAAGCTTTCTTT. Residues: CSAPIGTANTEAFF.

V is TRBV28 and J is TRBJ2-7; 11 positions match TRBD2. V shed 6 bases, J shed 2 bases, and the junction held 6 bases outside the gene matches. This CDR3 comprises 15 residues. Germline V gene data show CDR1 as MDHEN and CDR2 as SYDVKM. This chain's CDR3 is CASRTGLAVAYEQYF. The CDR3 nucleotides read TGTGCCAGCAGAACGGGACTAGCGGTTGCCTACGAGCAGTACTTC.

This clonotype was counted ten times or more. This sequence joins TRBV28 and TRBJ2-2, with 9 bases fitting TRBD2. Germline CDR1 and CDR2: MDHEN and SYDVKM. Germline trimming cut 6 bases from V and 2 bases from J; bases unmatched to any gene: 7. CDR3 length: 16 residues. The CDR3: CASSLGLAGNTGELFF. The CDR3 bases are TGTGCCAGCAGCTTAGGGCTAGCGGGAAACACCGGGGAGCTGTTTTTT.

This CDR3 is CASSQGRASSYEQYF. CDR3 DNA sequence: TGCGCCAGCAGCCAAGGAAGAGCCAGCTCCTACGAGCAGTACTTC. V usage is TRBV4-1 and J usage is TRBJ2-7; no definite D call. CDR1 is MGHRA, CDR2 YSYEKL, per germline. Between the trimmed V and J ends, which lost 1 base and 0 bases, there was a span of 10 bases. The CDR3 is 15 residues long.

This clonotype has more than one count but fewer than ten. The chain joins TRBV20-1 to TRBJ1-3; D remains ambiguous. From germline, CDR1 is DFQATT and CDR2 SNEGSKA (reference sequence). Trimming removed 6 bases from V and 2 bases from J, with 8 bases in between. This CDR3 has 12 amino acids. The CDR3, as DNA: TGCAGTGCCCACAATACTGGAAACACCATATATTTT. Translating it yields CSAHNTGNTIYF.

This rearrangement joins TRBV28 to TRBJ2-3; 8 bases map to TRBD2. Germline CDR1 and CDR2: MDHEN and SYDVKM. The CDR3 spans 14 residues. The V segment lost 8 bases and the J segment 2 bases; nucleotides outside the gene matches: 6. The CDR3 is CASGAGAHTDTQYF. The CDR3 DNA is TGTGCCAGCGGAGCGGGAGCTCACACAGATACGCAGTATTTT.

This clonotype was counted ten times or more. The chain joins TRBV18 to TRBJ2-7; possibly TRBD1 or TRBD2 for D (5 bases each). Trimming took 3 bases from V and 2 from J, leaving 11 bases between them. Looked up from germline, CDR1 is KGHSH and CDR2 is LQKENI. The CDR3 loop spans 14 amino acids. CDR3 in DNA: TGTGCCAGCTCACCCGGGACGGCTACCTACGAGCAGTACTTC. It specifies CASSPGTATYEQYF. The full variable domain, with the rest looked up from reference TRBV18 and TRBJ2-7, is NAGVMQNPRHLVRRRGQEARLRCSPMKGHSHVYWYRQLPEEGLKFMVYLQKENIIDESGMPKERFSAEFPKEGPSILRIQQVVRGDSAAYFCASSPGTATYEQYFGPGTRLTVT.

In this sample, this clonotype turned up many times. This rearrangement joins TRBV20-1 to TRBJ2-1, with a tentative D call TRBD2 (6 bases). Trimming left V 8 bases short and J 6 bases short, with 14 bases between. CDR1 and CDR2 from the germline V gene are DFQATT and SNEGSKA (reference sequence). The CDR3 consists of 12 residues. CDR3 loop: CSPRGGRNEQFF. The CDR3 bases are TGCAGTCCCCGGGGAGGCCGCAATGAGCAGTTCTTC.

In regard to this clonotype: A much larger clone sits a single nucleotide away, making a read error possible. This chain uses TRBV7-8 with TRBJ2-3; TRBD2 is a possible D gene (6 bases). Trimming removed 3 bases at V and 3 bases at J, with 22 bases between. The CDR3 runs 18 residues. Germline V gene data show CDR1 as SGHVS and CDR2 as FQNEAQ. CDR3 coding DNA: TGTGCCAGCAGCTTTGTCGCAATAGCGGTAGGGTTGACAGATACGCAGTATTTT. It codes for CASSFVAIAVGLTDTQYF.

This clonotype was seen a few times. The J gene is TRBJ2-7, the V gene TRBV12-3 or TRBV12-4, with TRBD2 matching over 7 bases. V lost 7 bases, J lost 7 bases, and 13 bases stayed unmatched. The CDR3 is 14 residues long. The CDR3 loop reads CASIGGRATGEQYF. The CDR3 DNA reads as TGTGCCAGCATCGGTGGGAGGGCCACGGGGGAGCAGTACTTC.

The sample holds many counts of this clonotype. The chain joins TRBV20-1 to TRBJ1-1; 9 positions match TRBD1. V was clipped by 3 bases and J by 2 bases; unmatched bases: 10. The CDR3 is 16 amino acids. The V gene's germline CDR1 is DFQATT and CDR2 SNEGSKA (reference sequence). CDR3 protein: CSASGSTGGFNTEAFF. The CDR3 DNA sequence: TGCAGTGCTAGTGGTTCGACAGGGGGGTTTAACACTGAAGCTTTCTTT.

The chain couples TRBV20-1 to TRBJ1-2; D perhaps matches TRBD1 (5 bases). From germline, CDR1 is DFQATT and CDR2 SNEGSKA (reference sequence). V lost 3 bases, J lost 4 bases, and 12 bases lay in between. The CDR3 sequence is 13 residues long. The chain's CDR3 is CSARAGLSYGYTF. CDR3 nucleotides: TGCAGTGCTAGGGCGGGGCTCAGCTATGGCTACACCTTC.

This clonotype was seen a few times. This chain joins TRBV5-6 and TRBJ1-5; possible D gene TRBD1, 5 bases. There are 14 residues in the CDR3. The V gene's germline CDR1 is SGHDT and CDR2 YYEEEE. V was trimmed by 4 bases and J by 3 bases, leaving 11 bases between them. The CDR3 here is CASSTGTTNQPQHF. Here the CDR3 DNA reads TGTGCCAGCAGCACCGGGACGACCAATCAGCCCCAGCATTTT.

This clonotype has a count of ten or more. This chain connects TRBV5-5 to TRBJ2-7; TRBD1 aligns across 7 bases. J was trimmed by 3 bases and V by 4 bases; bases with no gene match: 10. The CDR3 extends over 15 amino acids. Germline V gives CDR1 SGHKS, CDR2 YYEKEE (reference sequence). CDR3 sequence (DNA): TGTGCCAGCAGCATCGCAGGGGGTATGCGCTACGAGCAGTACTTC. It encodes CASSIAGGMRYEQYF.

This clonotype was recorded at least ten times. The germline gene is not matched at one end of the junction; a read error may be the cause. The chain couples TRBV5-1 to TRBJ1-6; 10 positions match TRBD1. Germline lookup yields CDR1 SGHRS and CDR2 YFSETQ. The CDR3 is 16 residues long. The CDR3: CASGLTGGDYNSPLHF. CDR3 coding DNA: TGCGCCAGCGGCTTGACAGGGGGCGACTATAATTCACCCCTCCACTTT. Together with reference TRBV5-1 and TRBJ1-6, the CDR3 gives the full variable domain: KAGVTQTPRYLIKTRGQQVTLSCSPISGHRSVSWYQQTPGQGLQFLFEYFSETQRNKGNFPGRFSGRQFSNSRSEMNVSTLELGDSALYLCASGLTGGDYNSPLHFGNGTRLTVT.

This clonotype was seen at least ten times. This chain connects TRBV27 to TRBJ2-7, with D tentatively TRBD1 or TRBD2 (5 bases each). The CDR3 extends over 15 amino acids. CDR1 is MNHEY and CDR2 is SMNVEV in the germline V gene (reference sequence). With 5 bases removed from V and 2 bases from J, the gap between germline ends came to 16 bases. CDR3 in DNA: TGTGCCAGCAGTAAAGGGGACGGAGCGACCTACGAGCAGTACTTC. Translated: CASSKGDGATYEQYF.

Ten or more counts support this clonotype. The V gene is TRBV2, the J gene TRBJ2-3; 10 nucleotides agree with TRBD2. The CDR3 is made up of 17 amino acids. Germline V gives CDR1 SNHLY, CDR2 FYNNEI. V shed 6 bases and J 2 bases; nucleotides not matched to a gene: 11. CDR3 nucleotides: TGTGCCAGCAGCGCCTGGACTAGCGGAGATAACACAGATACGCAGTATTTT. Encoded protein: CASSAWTSGDNTDTQYF.

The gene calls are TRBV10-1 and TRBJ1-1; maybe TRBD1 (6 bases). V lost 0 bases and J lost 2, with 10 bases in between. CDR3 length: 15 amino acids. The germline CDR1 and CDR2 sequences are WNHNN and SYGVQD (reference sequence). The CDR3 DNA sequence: TGCGCCAGCAGTGAGTCTACAGGGACCAACACTGAAGCTTTCTTT. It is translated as CASSESTGTNTEAFF.

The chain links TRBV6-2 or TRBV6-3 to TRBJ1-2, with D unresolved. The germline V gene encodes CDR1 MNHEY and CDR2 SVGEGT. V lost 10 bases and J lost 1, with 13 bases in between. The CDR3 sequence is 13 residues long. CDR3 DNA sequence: TGTGCCACATCGGATGGCAGTAACTATGGCTACACCTTC. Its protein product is CATSDGSNYGYTF.

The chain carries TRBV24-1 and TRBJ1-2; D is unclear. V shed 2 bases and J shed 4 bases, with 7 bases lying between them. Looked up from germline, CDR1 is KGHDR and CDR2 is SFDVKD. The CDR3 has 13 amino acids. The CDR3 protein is CATSDSNSYGYTF. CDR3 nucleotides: TGTGCCACCAGTGATTCTAACAGCTATGGCTACACCTTC.

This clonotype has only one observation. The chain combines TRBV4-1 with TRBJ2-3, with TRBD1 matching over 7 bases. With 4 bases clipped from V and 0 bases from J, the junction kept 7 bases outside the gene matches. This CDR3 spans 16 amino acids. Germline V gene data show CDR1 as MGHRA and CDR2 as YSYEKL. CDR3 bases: TGCGCCAGCAGCCGAGACCAGACAGGGAGCACAGATACGCAGTATTTT. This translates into CASSRDQTGSTDTQYF.

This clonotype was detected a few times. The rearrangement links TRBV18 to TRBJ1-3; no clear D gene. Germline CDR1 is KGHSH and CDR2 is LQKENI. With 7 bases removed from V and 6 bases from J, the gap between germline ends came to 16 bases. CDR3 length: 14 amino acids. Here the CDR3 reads CASLKNRELNTIYF. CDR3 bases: TGTGCCAGCTTGAAAAACCGGGAGCTAAACACCATATATTTT.

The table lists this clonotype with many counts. The CDR3 DNA reads as TGCAGTGCACCGGCGGGAGGGCGTACTAGCACAGATACGCAGTATTTT. Its translation is CSAPAGGRTSTDTQYF. The V gene is TRBV20-1, the J gene TRBJ2-3, with 9 positions matching TRBD2. The CDR3 sequence is 16 residues long. Germline V lookup: CDR1 DFQATT, CDR2 SNEGSKA (reference sequence). V dropped 6 bases and J dropped 0; count of bases not matched to a gene: 10.

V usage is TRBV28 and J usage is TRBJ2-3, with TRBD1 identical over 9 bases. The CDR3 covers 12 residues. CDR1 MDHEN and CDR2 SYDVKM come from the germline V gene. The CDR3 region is CAFGTGTDTQYF. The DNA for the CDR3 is TGTGCGTTCGGGACAGGGACAGATACGCAGTATTTT.